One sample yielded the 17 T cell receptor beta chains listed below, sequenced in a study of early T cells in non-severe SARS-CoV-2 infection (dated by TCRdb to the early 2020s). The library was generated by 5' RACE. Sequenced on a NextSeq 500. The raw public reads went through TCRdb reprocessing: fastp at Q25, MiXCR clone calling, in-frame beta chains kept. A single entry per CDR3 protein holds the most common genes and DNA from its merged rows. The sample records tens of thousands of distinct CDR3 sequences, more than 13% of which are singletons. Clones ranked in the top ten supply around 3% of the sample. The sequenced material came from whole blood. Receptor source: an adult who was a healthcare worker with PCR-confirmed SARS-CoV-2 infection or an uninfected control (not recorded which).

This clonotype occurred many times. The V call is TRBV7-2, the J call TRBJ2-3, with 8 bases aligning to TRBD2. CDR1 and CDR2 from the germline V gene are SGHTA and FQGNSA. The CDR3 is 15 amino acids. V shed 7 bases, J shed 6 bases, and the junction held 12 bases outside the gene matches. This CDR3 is CASIIVPGLGDTQYF. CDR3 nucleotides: TGTGCCAGCATCATAGTCCCGGGACTAGGGGATACGCAGTATTTT.

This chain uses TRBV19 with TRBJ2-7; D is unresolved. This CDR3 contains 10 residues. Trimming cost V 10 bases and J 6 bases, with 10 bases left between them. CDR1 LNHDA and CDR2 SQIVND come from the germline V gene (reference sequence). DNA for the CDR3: TGTGCCACCAGTGGTGGCGAGCAGTACTTC. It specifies CATSGGEQYF.

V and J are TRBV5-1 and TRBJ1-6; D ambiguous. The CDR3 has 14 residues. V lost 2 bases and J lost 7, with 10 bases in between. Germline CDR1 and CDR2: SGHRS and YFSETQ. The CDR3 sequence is CASSFGDLNSPLHF. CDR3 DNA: TGCGCCAGCAGCTTCGGAGACCTCAATTCACCCCTCCACTTT.

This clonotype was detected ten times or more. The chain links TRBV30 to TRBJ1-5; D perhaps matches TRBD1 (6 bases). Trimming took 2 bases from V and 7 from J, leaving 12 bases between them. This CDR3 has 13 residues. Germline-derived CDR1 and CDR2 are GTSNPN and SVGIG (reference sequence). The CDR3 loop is CAWSQGPRQPQHF. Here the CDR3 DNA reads TGTGCCTGGAGTCAGGGGCCTCGGCAGCCCCAGCATTTT.

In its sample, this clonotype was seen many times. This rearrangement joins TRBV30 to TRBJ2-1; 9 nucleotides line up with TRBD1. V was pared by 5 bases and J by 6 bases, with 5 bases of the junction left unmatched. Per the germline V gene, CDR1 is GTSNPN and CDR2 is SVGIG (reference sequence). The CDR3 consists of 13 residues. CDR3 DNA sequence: TGTGCCTGGGGGACAGGGATTCCCAATGAGCAGTTCTTC. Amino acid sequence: CAWGTGIPNEQFF.

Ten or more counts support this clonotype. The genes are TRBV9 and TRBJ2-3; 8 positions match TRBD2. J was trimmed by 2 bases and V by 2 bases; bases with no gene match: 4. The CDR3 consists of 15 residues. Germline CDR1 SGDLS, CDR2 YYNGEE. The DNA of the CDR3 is TGTGCCAGCAGCGTCACTAGCGGACCCACAGATACGCAGTATTTT. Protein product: CASSVTSGPTDTQYF.

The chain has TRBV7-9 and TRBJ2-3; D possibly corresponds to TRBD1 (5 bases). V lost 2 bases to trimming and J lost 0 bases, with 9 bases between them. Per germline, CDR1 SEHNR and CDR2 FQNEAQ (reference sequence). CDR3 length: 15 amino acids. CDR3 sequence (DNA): TGTGCCAGCAGCTTACAGGCAGGGAGCACAGATACGCAGTATTTT. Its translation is CASSLQAGSTDTQYF.

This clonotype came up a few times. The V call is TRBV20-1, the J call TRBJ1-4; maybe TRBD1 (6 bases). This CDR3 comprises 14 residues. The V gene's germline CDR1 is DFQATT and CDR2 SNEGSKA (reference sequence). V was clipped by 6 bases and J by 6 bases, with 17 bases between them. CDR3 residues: CSARRFEGDEKLFF. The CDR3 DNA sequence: TGCAGTGCCCGAAGATTTGAGGGGGATGAAAAACTGTTTTTT.

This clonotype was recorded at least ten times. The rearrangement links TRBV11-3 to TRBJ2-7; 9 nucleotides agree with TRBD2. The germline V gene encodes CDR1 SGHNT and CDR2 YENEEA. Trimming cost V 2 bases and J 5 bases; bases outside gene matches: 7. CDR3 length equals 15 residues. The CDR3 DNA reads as TGTGCCAGCAGCTTATGGGCGGGAGGGGGAGACGAGCAGTACTTC. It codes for CASSLWAGGGDEQYF.

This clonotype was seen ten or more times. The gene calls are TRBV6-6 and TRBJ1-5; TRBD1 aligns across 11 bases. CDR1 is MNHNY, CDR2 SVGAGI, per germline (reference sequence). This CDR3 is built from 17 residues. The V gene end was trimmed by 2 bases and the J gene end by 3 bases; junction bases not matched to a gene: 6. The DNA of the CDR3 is TGTGCCAGCAGTTACAGTAGGGACAGGGGGTTCAATCAGCCCCAGCATTTT. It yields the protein CASSYSRDRGFNQPQHF.

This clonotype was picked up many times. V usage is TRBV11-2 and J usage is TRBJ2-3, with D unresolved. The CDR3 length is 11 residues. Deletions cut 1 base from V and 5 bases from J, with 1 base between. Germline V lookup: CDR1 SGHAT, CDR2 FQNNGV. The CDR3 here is CASSLVDTQYF. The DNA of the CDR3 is TGTGCCAGCAGCTTAGTAGATACGCAGTATTTT.

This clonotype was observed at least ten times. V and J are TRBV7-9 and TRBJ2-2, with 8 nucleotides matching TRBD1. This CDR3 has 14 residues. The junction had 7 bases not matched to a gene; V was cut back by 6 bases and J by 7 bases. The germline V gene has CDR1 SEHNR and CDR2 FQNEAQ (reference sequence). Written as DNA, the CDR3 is TGTGCCAGCAGTAAGACAGGGGAAGTCGGGGAGCTGTTTTTT. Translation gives CASSKTGEVGELFF.

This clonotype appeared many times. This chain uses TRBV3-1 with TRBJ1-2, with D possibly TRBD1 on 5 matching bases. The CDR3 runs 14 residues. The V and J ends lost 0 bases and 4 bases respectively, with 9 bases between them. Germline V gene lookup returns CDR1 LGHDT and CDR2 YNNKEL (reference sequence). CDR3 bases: TGTGCCAGCAGCCAAGACGCAGGGACCTATGGCTACACCTTC. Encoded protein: CASSQDAGTYGYTF.

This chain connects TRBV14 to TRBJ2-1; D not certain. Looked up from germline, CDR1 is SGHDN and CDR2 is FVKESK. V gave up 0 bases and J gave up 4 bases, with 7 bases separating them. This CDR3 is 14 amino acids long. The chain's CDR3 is CASSQDSGYNEQFF. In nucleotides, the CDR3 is TGTGCCAGCAGCCAAGATTCCGGTTACAATGAGCAGTTCTTC.

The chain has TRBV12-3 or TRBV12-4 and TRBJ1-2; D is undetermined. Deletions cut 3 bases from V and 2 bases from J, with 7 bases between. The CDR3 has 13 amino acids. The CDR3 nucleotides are TGTGCCAGCAGTTTGGTAGGGAACTATGGCTACACCTTC. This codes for CASSLVGNYGYTF.

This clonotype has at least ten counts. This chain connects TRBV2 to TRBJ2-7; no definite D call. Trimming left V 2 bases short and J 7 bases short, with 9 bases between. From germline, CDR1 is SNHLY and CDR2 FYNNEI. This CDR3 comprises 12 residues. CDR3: CASSEQETEQYF. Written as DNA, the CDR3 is TGTGCCAGCAGTGAACAGGAAACTGAGCAGTACTTC.

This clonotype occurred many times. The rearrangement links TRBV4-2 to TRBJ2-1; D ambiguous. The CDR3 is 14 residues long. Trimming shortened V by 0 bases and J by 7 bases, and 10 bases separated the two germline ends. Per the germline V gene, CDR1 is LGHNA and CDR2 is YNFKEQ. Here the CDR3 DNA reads TGTGCCAGCAGCCAAGAACGTTTTGGAAATGAGCAGTTCTTC. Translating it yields CASSQERFGNEQFF.